This T cell receptor beta chain comes out of a study of blood T cell repertoires in COVID-19. In the study overall: Whether acute or convalescent, the COVID-19 samples came from the United States, Italy and Spain. PBMCs, B-cell-depleted T cells, or T cells provided the cDNA or gDNA that made up the material.

The CDR3 consists of 16 residues. Per the germline V gene, CDR1 is LGHNA and CDR2 is YSLEER. The V segment lost 2 bases and the J segment 8 bases; nucleotides outside the gene matches: 10. Original handling: The assay estimated nucleated cells by amplifying reference gene primers. TCRdb's copy holds only in-frame clones and misses some; the assay was immunoSEQ multiplex PCR. D and trimming come from the DNA, and the V and J calls and clone size come from that table. The sample holds almost 250,000 clones, approximately 89% seen once. The chain couples TRBV4-3 to TRBJ2-1; 9 bases are shared with TRBD2. The receptor comes from an older woman who had recovered from COVID-19. Material: peripheral blood. The CDR3: CASSQMVGGGADEQFF. The CDR3 bases are TGCGCCAGCAGCCAAATGGTGGGCGGGGGGGCCGATGAGCAGTTCTTC.